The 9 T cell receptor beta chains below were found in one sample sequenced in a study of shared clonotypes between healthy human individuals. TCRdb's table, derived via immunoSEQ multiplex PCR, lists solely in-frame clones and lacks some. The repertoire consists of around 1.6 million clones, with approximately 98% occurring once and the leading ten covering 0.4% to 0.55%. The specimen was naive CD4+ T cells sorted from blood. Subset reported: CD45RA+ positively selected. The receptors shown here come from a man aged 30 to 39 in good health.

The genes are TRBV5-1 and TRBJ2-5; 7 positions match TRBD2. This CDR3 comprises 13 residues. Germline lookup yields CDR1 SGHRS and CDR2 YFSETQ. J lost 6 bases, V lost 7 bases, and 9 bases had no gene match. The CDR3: CASGNGGLQTQYF. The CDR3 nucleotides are TGCGCCAGCGGAAACGGGGGGTTGCAGACCCAGTACTTC.

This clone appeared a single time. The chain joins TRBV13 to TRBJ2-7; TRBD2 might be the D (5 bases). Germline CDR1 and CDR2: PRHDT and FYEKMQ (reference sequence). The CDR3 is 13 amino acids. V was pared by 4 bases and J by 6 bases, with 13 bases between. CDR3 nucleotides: TGTGCCAGCAGCTACCGGAGAGGGAGCGAGCAGTACTTC. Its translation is CASSYRRGSEQYF.

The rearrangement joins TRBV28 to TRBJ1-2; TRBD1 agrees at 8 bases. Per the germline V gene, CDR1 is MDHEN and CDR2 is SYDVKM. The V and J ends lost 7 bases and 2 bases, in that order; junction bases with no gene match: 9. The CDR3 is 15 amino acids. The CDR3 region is CASNPTGTGNYGYTF. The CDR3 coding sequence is TGTGCCAGCAACCCGACCGGGACAGGCAACTATGGCTACACCTTC.

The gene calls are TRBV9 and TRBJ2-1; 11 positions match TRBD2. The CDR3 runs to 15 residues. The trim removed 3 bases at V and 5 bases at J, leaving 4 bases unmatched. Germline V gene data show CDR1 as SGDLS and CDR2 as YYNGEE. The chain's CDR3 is CASSAGTSGDNEQFF. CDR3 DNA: TGTGCCAGCAGCGCCGGGACTAGCGGTGACAATGAGCAGTTCTTC. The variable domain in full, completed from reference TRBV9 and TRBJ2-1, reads DSGVTQTPKHLITATGQRVTLRCSPRSGDLSVYWYQQSLDQGLQFLIQYYNGEERAKGNILERFSAQQFPDLHSELNLSSLELGDSALYFCASSAGTSGDNEQFFGPGTRLTVL.

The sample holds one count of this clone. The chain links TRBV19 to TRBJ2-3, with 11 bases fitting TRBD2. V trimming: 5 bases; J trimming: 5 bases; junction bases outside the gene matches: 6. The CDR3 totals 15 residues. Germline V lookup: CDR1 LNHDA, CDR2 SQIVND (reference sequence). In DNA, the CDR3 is TGTGCCAGTAGTGTACTAGCGGGAGCAGGAGATACGCAGTATTTT. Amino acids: CASSVLAGAGDTQYF.

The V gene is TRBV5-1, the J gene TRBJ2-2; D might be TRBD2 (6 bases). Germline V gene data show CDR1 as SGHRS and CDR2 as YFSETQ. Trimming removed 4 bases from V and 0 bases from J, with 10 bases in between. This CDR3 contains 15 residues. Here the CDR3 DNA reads TGCGCCAGCAGCCAACTAGCTGCGAACACCGGGGAGCTGTTTTTT. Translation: CASSQLAANTGELFF. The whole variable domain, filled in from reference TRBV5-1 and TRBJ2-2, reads KAGVTQTPRYLIKTRGQQVTLSCSPISGHRSVSWYQQTPGQGLQFLFEYFSETQRNKGNFPGRFSGRQFSNSRSEMNVSTLELGDSALYLCASSQLAANTGELFFGEGSRLTVL.

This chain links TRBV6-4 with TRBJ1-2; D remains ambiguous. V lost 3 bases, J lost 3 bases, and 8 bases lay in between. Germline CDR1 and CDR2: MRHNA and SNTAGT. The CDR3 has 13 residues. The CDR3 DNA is TGTGCCAGCAGTGAAACGGGTGACTATGGCTACACCTTC. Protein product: CASSETGDYGYTF.

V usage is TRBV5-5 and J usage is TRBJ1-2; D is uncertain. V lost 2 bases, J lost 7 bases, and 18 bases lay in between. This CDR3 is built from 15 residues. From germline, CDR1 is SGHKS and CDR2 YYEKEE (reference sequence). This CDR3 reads CASSFRPELSRGYTF. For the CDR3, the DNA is TGTGCCAGCAGCTTCCGACCGGAGTTATCGCGTGGCTACACCTTC.

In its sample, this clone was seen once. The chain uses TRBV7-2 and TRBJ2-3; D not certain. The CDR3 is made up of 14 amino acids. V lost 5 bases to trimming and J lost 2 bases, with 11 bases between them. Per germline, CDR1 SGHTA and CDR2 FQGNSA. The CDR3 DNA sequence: TGTGCCAGCAGCCAAGGCCCTTCCACAGATACGCAGTATTTT. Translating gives CASSQGPSTDTQYF.